This TCR beta chain is drawn from a study of OX40 agonist ivuxolimab in advanced cancers. Study-wide results and limits: In general, CD8+ T cells held more expanded clones than CD4+ did, on average.

Clones were read by immunoSEQ multiplex PCR, and TCRdb kept only the in-frame ones, dropping some. The table lists 55,000 to 85,000 clones, 80% to 90% of them singletons. The V gene's germline CDR1 is SNHLY and CDR2 FYNNEI. The CDR3 sequence is 15 residues long. V dropped 7 bases and J dropped 2 bases, with 14 bases sitting between them. This clone was detected only a few times. Its antigen is unknown. The starting material was CD4+ or CD8+ T cells sorted from blood, obtained in a trial of the OX40 agonist ivuxolimab. This TCR was recovered from an adult with an advanced solid tumor such as melanoma, head and neck, liver or kidney cancer. The chain joins TRBV2 to TRBJ2-2; tentatively, D is TRBD1 (7 bases). CDR3 amino acids: CASMRRGPNTGELFF. The CDR3 DNA follows: TGTGCCAGCATGAGGAGGGGGCCAAACACCGGGGAGCTGTTTTTT.